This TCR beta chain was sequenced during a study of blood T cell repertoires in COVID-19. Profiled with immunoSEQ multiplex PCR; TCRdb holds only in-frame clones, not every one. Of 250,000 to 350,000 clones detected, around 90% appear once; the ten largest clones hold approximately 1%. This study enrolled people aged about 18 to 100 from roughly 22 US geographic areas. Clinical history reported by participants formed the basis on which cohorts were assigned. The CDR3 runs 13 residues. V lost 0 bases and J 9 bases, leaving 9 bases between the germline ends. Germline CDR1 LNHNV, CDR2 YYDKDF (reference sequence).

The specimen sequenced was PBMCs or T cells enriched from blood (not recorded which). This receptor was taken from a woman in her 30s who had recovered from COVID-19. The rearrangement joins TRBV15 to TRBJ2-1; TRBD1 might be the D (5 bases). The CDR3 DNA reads TGTGCCACCAGCAGAGATCATAGGGGTGAGCAGTTCTTC. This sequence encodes CATSRDHRGEQFF.